This TCR beta chain was sequenced during a study of early T cells in non-severe SARS-CoV-2 infection. Study-wide context: The input, bulk RNA from unsorted whole blood, was sequenced, and chains were unpaired. Study findings and constraints: Database matching using VDJdb favored anti-spike CD8 responses, with private and CD4 specificities left missing.

Individually, cDNA molecules had unique molecular identifiers attached to them. TCRdb re-derived calls from the 5' RACE reads in MiXCR, one entry per CDR3 protein. The sample includes about 25,000 distinct CDR3 sequences, around 4.4% of them seen just once. Notes on this clonotype: The antigen is unknown.

Trimming pared 1 base from V and 7 bases from J, leaving 10 bases between. The CDR3 has 13 residues. This TCR derives from an adult who was a healthcare worker with PCR-confirmed SARS-CoV-2 infection or an uninfected control (not recorded which). The genes are TRBV12-3 or TRBV12-4 and TRBJ1-2; D not resolved. Sequenced: whole blood. The CDR3 loop reads CASSLGVQIGYTF. The CDR3 region has the DNA TGTGCCAGCAGTTTAGGGGTACAGATTGGCTACACCTTC.